These 28 T cell receptor beta chains originate from one sample sequenced in a study of T cell responses to AZD1222 COVID-19 vaccine. Assay used: immunoSEQ multiplex PCR; TCRdb lists only in-frame clones, some missing. The sample records around 120,000 clones, about nine tenths being singletons. The source material was peripheral blood, sampled on day 0 of AZD1222 vaccination. The source of these receptors is an adult in good health.

The chain is built from TRBV11-2 and TRBJ2-1; 12 bases line up with TRBD2. The CDR3 is 15 amino acids. CDR1 is SGHAT and CDR2 is FQNNGV in the germline V gene. The V segment lost 4 bases and the J segment 4 bases; nucleotides outside the gene matches: 2. The CDR3 DNA sequence: TGTGCCAGCAGCTCAGGACTAGCGGGATACAATGAGCAGTTCTTC. Amino acid sequence: CASSSGLAGYNEQFF.

This clone occurred once. V and J are TRBV27 and TRBJ2-6; D ambiguous. There are 15 residues in the CDR3. Trimming left V 5 bases short and J 2 bases short, with 10 bases between. Germline V gene data show CDR1 as MNHEY and CDR2 as SMNVEV (reference sequence). This CDR3 is CASSLLPPGANVLTF. The DNA for the CDR3 is TGTGCCAGCAGTCTCTTGCCCCCTGGGGCCAACGTCCTGACTTTC.

The chain recombines TRBV14 with TRBJ1-1; 11 positions match TRBD1. Trimming cost V 4 bases and J 4 bases; bases outside gene matches: 5. Germline CDR1 reads SGHDN; CDR2 reads FVKESK. There are 15 residues in the CDR3. In nucleotides, the CDR3 is TGTGCCAGCAGCCTTCGGACAGGGGGCGGCACTGAAGCTTTCTTT. Its protein is CASSLRTGGGTEAFF.

The chain carries TRBV15 and TRBJ1-2; D is possibly TRBD1 (6 bases). Germline lookup yields CDR1 LNHNV and CDR2 YYDKDF (reference sequence). There are 13 residues in the CDR3. The germline V and J ends were trimmed by 5 bases and 2 bases, with 9 bases remaining between them. Here the CDR3 DNA reads TGTGCCACCAGCCCTGACAGGAACTATGGCTACACCTTC. It codes for CATSPDRNYGYTF.

The chain couples TRBV5-1 to TRBJ1-3; the D is unclear. The CDR3 has 15 residues. Trimming left V 3 bases short and J 10 bases short, with 20 bases between. Germline-derived CDR1 and CDR2 are SGHRS and YFSETQ. CDR3 coding DNA: TGCGCCAGCAGCTATTTGAGCCTCGGGGAAAGGACCATATATTTT. Protein: CASSYLSLGERTIYF.

The genes are TRBV28 and TRBJ2-7; D call uncertain. Trimming took 5 bases from V and 4 from J, leaving 12 bases between them. CDR3 length: 13 amino acids. CDR1 and CDR2 (germline): MDHEN, SYDVKM. CDR3 bases: TGTGCCAGCAGTAGCCCGGTGGCATACGAGCAGTACTTC. Translation gives CASSSPVAYEQYF.

This clone appeared a single time. J is TRBJ2-7 and V is TRBV28, with 7 nucleotides matching TRBD2. The CDR3 loop spans 14 amino acids. J lost 9 bases, V lost 2 bases, and 10 bases had no gene match. Germline V CDR1 and CDR2: MDHEN, SYDVKM. The CDR3 DNA reads as TGTGCCAGCAGTTTAAACGCGGGAGTCTATGTGCAGTACTTC. Amino acids: CASSLNAGVYVQYF.

This rearrangement joins TRBV28 to TRBJ2-1, with 9 bases identical to TRBD2. This CDR3 is 14 amino acids long. With 5 bases clipped from V and 3 bases from J, the junction kept 2 bases outside the gene matches. Germline CDR1 MDHEN, CDR2 SYDVKM. The CDR3 sequence is CASSLSGSYNEQFF. In DNA, the CDR3 is TGTGCCAGCAGTCTTAGCGGGAGCTACAATGAGCAGTTCTTC. The complete variable domain, with remaining parts taken from reference TRBV28 and TRBJ2-1, reads DVKVTQSSRYLVKRTGEKVFLECVQDMDHENMFWYRQDPGLGLRLIYFSYDVKMKEKGDIPEGYSVSREKKERFSLILESASTNQTSMYLCASSLSGSYNEQFFGPGTRLTVL.

V and J are TRBV6-5 and TRBJ1-1; the match to TRBD1 covers 10 bases. Germline-derived CDR1 and CDR2 are MNHEY and SVGAGI. The J segment lost 6 bases and the V segment lost 6 bases, leaving 4 bases of the junction unmatched. The length of the CDR3 is 13 residues. The chain's CDR3 is CASRDRGFAEAFF. CDR3 nucleotide sequence: TGTGCCAGCAGGGACAGGGGGTTCGCTGAAGCTTTCTTT.

The CDR3 sequence: CASSPTGPLSGEQFF. DNA of the CDR3: TGTGCCAGCAGCCCAACGGGGCCATTGTCCGGGGAGCAGTTCTTC. The chain combines TRBV9 with TRBJ2-1; D may be TRBD1 or TRBD2 (5 bases each). The CDR3 is 15 amino acids. Germline assignment: CDR1 SGDLS and CDR2 YYNGEE. Trimming pared 4 bases from V and 10 bases from J, leaving 21 bases between.

The chain joins TRBV27 to TRBJ1-1, with D perhaps matching TRBD1 (5 bases). Trimming removed 7 bases from V and 5 bases from J, with 14 bases in between. CDR1 and CDR2 from the germline V gene are MNHEY and SMNVEV (reference sequence). The CDR3 contains 13 residues. CDR3 sequence (DNA): TGTGCCAGCACACGCTGGGGGGGAACTGAAGCTTTCTTT. Amino acid sequence: CASTRWGGTEAFF.

The chain is built from TRBV30 and TRBJ2-1; 11 nucleotides match TRBD2. The CDR3 is 17 amino acids. Germline CDR1 and CDR2: GTSNPN and SVGIG (reference sequence). V was pared by 4 bases and J by 1 base, with 9 bases of the junction left unmatched. The CDR3: CAWKASGRTSSYNEQFF. The CDR3 DNA reads as TGTGCCTGGAAGGCTAGCGGGAGGACCTCTTCCTACAATGAGCAGTTCTTC.

V is TRBV5-5 and J is TRBJ2-3; D is unclear. Trimming removed 1 base from V and 4 bases from J, with 4 bases in between. The CDR3 has 12 residues. Germline V gene lookup returns CDR1 SGHKS and CDR2 YYEKEE (reference sequence). CDR3 loop: CASSLLSDTQYF. The DNA of the CDR3 is TGTGCCAGCAGCTTGTTGTCAGATACGCAGTATTTT.

The chain has TRBV5-1 and TRBJ2-7, with 8 nucleotides matching TRBD2. The CDR3 spans 16 residues. The V gene's germline CDR1 is SGHRS and CDR2 YFSETQ. V dropped 5 bases and J dropped 2; count of bases not matched to a gene: 12. The CDR3: CASRLRTGGPPYEQYF. For the CDR3, the DNA is TGCGCCAGCAGGTTGCGTACGGGAGGGCCCCCCTACGAGCAGTACTTC.

The CDR3: CAWSARLLNTGELFF. The CDR3 nucleotides read TGTGCCTGGAGTGCCCGACTCTTAAACACCGGGGAGCTGTTTTTT. The chain carries TRBV30 and TRBJ2-2; D is unresolved. The CDR3 spans 15 residues. The V and J ends lost 1 base and 2 bases respectively, with 11 bases between them. The V gene's germline CDR1 is GTSNPN and CDR2 SVGIG (reference sequence).

This chain uses TRBV25-1 with TRBJ2-3; TRBD2 agrees at 8 bases. The CDR3 has 17 amino acids. Germline assignment: CDR1 MGHDK and CDR2 SYGVNS. Trimming removed 2 bases from V and 5 bases from J; junction bases left unmatched: 12. The DNA of the CDR3 is TGTGCCAGCAGTGAAGCCGGGGGCGAGCGGGAGTTAGATACGCAGTATTTT. It translates to CASSEAGGERELDTQYF.

This chain connects TRBV4-2 to TRBJ1-2; D not certain. V lost 5 bases, J lost 2 bases, and 9 bases lay in between. CDR3 length: 13 residues. Germline lookup yields CDR1 LGHNA and CDR2 YNFKEQ. In DNA, the CDR3 is TGTGCCAGCAGCTCGAAGACCAACTATGGCTACACCTTC. Encoded protein: CASSSKTNYGYTF.

This clone was detected only once. The chain employs TRBV4-1 and TRBJ2-1; TRBD1 matches at 10 bases. This CDR3 comprises 16 residues. J gave up 10 bases and V 0 bases, and 9 bases lay outside the gene matches. CDR1 is MGHRA, CDR2 YSYEKL, per germline. The CDR3 sequence: CASSQDPTGGPKEQFF. In DNA, the CDR3 is TGCGCCAGCAGCCAAGATCCGACAGGGGGCCCAAAGGAGCAGTTCTTC.

V gene TRBV6-4 combines with J gene TRBJ1-1, with TRBD1 as a possible D gene (5 bases). Germline-derived CDR1 and CDR2 are MRHNA and SNTAGT. V was pared by 7 bases and J by 1 base, with 13 bases between. The CDR3 length is 14 residues. In DNA form, the CDR3 reads TGTGCCAGCAAAGGGGAAGGGGCGAACACTGAAGCTTTCTTT. The encoded protein is CASKGEGANTEAFF.

The V gene is TRBV28, the J gene TRBJ2-6; D possibly corresponds to TRBD2 (6 bases). CDR1 MDHEN and CDR2 SYDVKM come from the germline V gene. Trimming cost V 4 bases and J 3 bases, with 13 bases left between them. The CDR3 extends over 16 amino acids. The CDR3 nucleotides read TGTGCCAGCAGTTCCCAGGGAGGCGGTGGGGCCAACGTCCTGACTTTC. It codes for CASSSQGGGGANVLTF.

This chain links TRBV27 with TRBJ1-5; TRBD1 might be the D (5 bases). This CDR3 is 19 amino acids long. V lost 5 bases and J 0 bases, leaving 23 bases between the germline ends. Germline CDR1 reads MNHEY; CDR2 reads SMNVEV (reference sequence). CDR3 coding DNA: TGTGCCAGCAGTCTCACCGGGACTGACCCGATTTATAGCAATCAGCCCCAGCATTTT. It specifies CASSLTGTDPIYSNQPQHF.

J is TRBJ2-1 and V is TRBV18; 8 bases agree with TRBD1. The CDR3 runs 14 residues. Germline V gene sequence: CDR1 KGHSH, CDR2 LQKENI. With 4 bases clipped from V and 2 bases from J, the junction kept 1 base outside the gene matches. The CDR3 DNA reads as TGTGCCAGCTCACGGGGACAGGCCTACAATGAGCAGTTCTTC. Amino acid sequence: CASSRGQAYNEQFF.

This clone appeared a single time. The genes are TRBV28 and TRBJ1-2; D may be TRBD1 (6 bases). The CDR3 is made up of 15 amino acids. Germline-derived CDR1 and CDR2 are MDHEN and SYDVKM. Trimming pared 2 bases from V and 5 bases from J, leaving 15 bases between. The CDR3 loop reads CASSLQGSWGYGYTF. The CDR3 DNA sequence: TGTGCCAGCAGTTTACAGGGGTCGTGGGGGTATGGCTACACCTTC.

This chain links TRBV21-1 with TRBJ2-7. TRBV21-1 has pseudogene status. The CDR3 runs to 13 residues. Here the CDR3 reads CASSTPIGHSIDF. CDR3 bases: TGTGCCAGCAGCACCCCGATAGGCCATAGTATAGACTTC.

The chain carries TRBV28 and TRBJ2-1, with D perhaps matching TRBD1 (5 bases). Germline assignment: CDR1 MDHEN and CDR2 SYDVKM. CDR3 length: 16 residues. Trimming shortened V by 3 bases and J by 0 bases, and 12 bases separated the two germline ends. The CDR3 DNA reads as TGTGCCAGCAGTTTGGGGCCGGAGCGCTCCTACAATGAGCAGTTCTTC. Encoded protein: CASSLGPERSYNEQFF.

V is TRBV29-1 and J is TRBJ1-2; 7 bases align to TRBD1. Germline assignment: CDR1 SQVTM and CDR2 ANQGSEA. This CDR3 has 15 residues. After removal of 7 bases from V and 6 bases from J, the junction contained 17 bases not matched to a gene. The DNA of the CDR3 is TGCAGCGCCAGGGGGGACACCTTCCTTCAGGATGGCTACACCTTC. Protein product: CSARGDTFLQDGYTF.

This chain joins TRBV10-1 and TRBJ1-1; 7 bases line up with TRBD1. The CDR3 spans 14 residues. Germline V gene lookup returns CDR1 WNHNN and CDR2 SYGVQD (reference sequence). V gave up 6 bases and J gave up 6 bases; unmatched junction bases: 10. This chain's CDR3 is CASSARTGPAEAFF. As DNA, the CDR3 is TGCGCCAGCAGCGCTCGGACAGGACCGGCTGAAGCTTTCTTT.

The V gene is TRBV3-1 (or the pseudogene TRBV3-2), the J gene TRBJ2-4; no reliable D call. CDR1 is LGHDT and CDR2 is YNNKEL in the germline V gene (reference sequence). The V end was cut by 4 bases, the J end by 1 base, with 5 bases between. The CDR3 consists of 13 residues. The CDR3 here is CASSRAAKNIQYF. The CDR3 DNA reads as TGTGCCAGCAGCCGTGCTGCCAAAAACATTCAGTACTTC.